This T cell receptor (beta chain) was captured by sequencing in a study of T cells in pancreatic ductal adenocarcinoma. Surgery without prior neoadjuvant therapy was the treatment of the selected pancreatic ductal adenocarcinoma patients. Study observations and caveats: Tumor and blood clonality did not differ significantly, about 0.1 versus 0.07. Tumor-versus-blood clonality comparisons may be biased toward lower tumor diversity. Blood had more productive templates and around 8.2-fold more unique clonotypes than tumor. The resected pancreatic cancer cohort was biased toward the minority with early-stage disease.

As regards this clone: The antigen is unknown.

Produced via immunoSEQ multiplex PCR; TCRdb's table is partial and in-frame only. This sample has about 5,000 clones, with 68% found just once. V gave up 1 base and J gave up 1 base, with 5 bases separating them. Germline CDR1 reads SGDLS; CDR2 reads YYNGEE. The CDR3 is made up of 13 amino acids. This chain joins TRBV9 and TRBJ1-1; D call uncertain. Sequenced material: pancreatic tumor tissue. The clonotype originates from a human donor with pancreatic ductal adenocarcinoma. The CDR3 loop reads CASSVTGNTEAFF. The CDR3 bases are TGTGCCAGCAGCGTAACTGGGAACACTGAAGCTTTCTTT.